This T cell receptor (beta chain) was observed in a study of radiotherapy plus CTLA-4 blockade in lung cancer. The method was immunoSEQ multiplex PCR; TCRdb's version includes in-frame clones alone and lacks a portion of them. The sample records around 44,000 clones, 80% to 90% being singletons. The starting material was peripheral blood, obtained from a patient treated with radiotherapy plus ipilimumab. This clonotype originated in a human donor with non-small cell lung cancer that progressed on radiotherapy plus ipilimumab. Some clones in this sample may be carry-over from other donors' samples.

The CDR3 DNA follows: TGTGCCAGCAGCTTAGGACCCAGCGGGAGTGCAGATACGCAGTATTTT. This codes for CASSLGPSGSADTQYF. V is TRBV7-2 and J is TRBJ2-3, with 8 bases that match TRBD2. CDR3 size: 16 residues. V lost 1 base and J lost 4; bases outside the gene matches: 7. CDR1 is SGHTA and CDR2 is FQGNSA in the germline V gene.